This T cell receptor beta chain was profiled in a study of long-term antiretroviral therapy in people with HIV (dated by TCRdb to the early 2020s). Background on the whole study: The earliest samples were collected approximately a decade before the 2015 WHO recommendation for immediate ART, a period when ART was typically delayed until CD4 counts fell. No cross-contamination during QIAcube processing was shown when test extractions of a monoclonal T-cell line were performed alongside fewer than 40 polyclonal samples. Of the approximately 30 participants with HIV, fewer than twelve were female. A total of some 210 cryopreserved PBMC samples were contributed to the cohort by 30 adults with confirmed HIV infection, with samples collected serially over a mean of approximately six years (range 1-12). This retrospective serial study examined whether starting ART and sustained HIV suppression were associated with changes in the composition and diversity of the TRB repertoire in peripheral blood. General conclusions and limits of the study: Unsorted PBMC were profiled instead of sorted CD4+ and CD8+ T cells because pre-ART samples had limited cell numbers. Limited PBMC availability meant only the TCR beta chain was sequenced, without alpha chain pairing. Compared with controls, HIV repertoires had narrower CDR3 length ranges, and the network structure pointed to an antigen-experienced repertoire that shifted only slightly toward naive after ART. Starting ART was linked to a significant rise in TRB diversity, yet even with long-term ART the diversity remained significantly lower than in transplant donor controls. The repertoire was dominated across all time points by expanded TRB clones identified before ART initiation, although this dominance was seen to fluctuate and to decrease in many PLHIV after ART. Samples dated from about 2004 to 2018, and the ART regimens used may be less effective than current ones. Inferences about post-ART repertoire changes were limited because no data were available on ART adherence, viral resistance or therapy changes.

The immunoSEQ hsTCRB v3.0 assay was used at survey level resolution to sequence the TRB variable region. A depth of roughly 40,000-55,000 T-cell genomes per sample was targeted for TRB sequencing. TRB libraries were pooled and sequenced on an Illumina MiSeq using a v3 150-cycle kit. The published analysis was carried out like this. Repertoire analysis was run in R within a reproducible Nextflow workflow that covered QC, data transformation and analysis. LymphoSeq2, an R package for AIRR-Seq data exploration, was used to implement custom analyses. After excluding a few samples that yielded fewer than 5000 total TRB sequences, fewer than 200 HIV repertoires remained for analysis. Among the approximately 190 HIV repertoires that were kept, some 60 were collected before ART initiation and about 130 were collected after ART initiation. Each repertoire was downsampled to 5000 TRB nucleotide sequences, and summary statistics were averaged across 100 downsampling iterations. TRB sequences were retained for analysis only if CDR3 regions of at least seven amino acids were present. A Shannon entropy-derived clonality score and the Gini coefficient were used to measure diversity. Repertoire networks linked the top 5000 CDR3 amino acid sequences whenever two sequences differed by an edit distance of one. Antigen specificity groups and MHC restriction were predicted for TRB CDR3 amino acid sequences with GLIPH2. To flag known associations with CMV, EBV, HIV or tissue antigens, CDR3 amino acid sequences were compared against VDJdb and McPAS-TCR. Pre-ART, post-ART and control groups were compared with Wilcoxon signed-rank tests and Holm-Bonferroni correction. TCRdb re-hosts the immuneACCESS table, in-frame sequences only. Its copies lack some clones; in the studies checked, an unresolved V gene accounts for under half of them, and the cause for the rest is not known. The DNA was the basis for D and trimming; V, J and clone size are from that table. The sample table records over 25,000 clones; approximately 94% of these occur just once. The ten largest clones represent about 2.5% of the sample.

To be included, a participant needed at least one PBMC sample from before ART initiation plus at least two post-ART samples. Every participant with HIV received treatment in the United States of America. Cryopreserved samples of 1-10 million PBMC were thawed and washed before DNA extraction. At the time of the earliest PBMC sample, participants with HIV were aged between roughly 20 and 54 years. PBMC samples from each participant spanned 1-4 timepoints before ART initiation and 2-8 timepoints after ART initiation, with a median of 7 samples. For every participant, serial HIV viral load, CD4+ T-cell count, ART history and demographic data were obtained. Using a Qiagen kit on a QIAcube, genomic DNA was extracted from unsorted PBMC, with samples processed in batches of 12. V is pruned by 7 bases and J by 0 bases, leaving 13 bases of the junction without a gene match. CDR1 and CDR2 are drawn from the germline V gene: SQVTM, ANQGSEA. Counted from cysteine to phenylalanine, this CDR3 has 16 amino acids. The retained sequence is limited to the CDR3, 48 bases, with the frame set at the first base.

With regard to this clone: Its target antigen remains unknown. Per-nucleotide qualities are absent, and no much larger clonotype sits a single base away.

The sequenced sample was unsorted PBMCs, obtained more than 7.1 years after starting antiretroviral therapy. In this chain, TRBV29-1 is recombined with TRBJ2-3; 7 bases in between match TRBD1. This TCR was sampled from a man aged 45-60 years with HIV. The CDR3 has the sequence CSGAGTAFSSTDTQYF. At the DNA level, the sequence is TGCAGCGGAGCCGGGACAGCTTTCTCTAGCACAGATACGCAGTATTTT.